The clone carrying this TCR beta chain showed up just a few times. Antigen specificity is unknown. MiXCR, run by TCRdb on the reads, gives a single entry per CDR3 protein. The sample shows about 230,000 distinct CDR3 sequences, approximately 22% of them seen only once. The sample comes from a study of T cell repertoires in cytomegalovirus infection. Study details: Public TCR beta signatures indicated both CMV infection and matching HLA type. Study-wide results and caveats: HLA-C-restricted CMV clonotypes gave the most frequent clonotype in two of eight donors. Accumulated public TCR beta family frequency recognized individuals carrying CMV together with the relevant HLA.

V was trimmed by 7 bases and J by 7 bases, leaving 8 bases between them. CDR3 length: 11 residues. Looked up from germline, CDR1 is SGHNT and CDR2 is YYREEE (reference sequence). This chain uses TRBV5-4 with TRBJ2-2, with D unclear. The clonotype originates from a human donor in good health (CMV status not recorded). Some clones in this sample may be carry-over from other donors' samples. Sequencing was performed on CD8+ T cells from PBMCs. The CDR3 sequence: CASHVGGELFF. The CDR3 DNA reads TGTGCCAGCCATGTGGGCGGGGAGCTGTTTTTT.